A single sample is the source of the 7 T cell receptor beta chains below, sequenced in a study of blood T cell repertoires in COVID-19. The table came from immunoSEQ multiplex PCR; TCRdb's copy has only in-frame clones and leaves some out. Of 150,000 or so clones in the sample, 76% were seen once. The sample comprised peripheral blood. The source is a woman over 75 with active or convalescent COVID-19.

V gene TRBV9 combines with J gene TRBJ2-2; TRBD1 matches 12 bases. Germline CDR1 SGDLS, CDR2 YYNGEE. The CDR3 is 16 residues long. V dropped 4 bases and J dropped 4; count of bases not matched to a gene: 5. DNA for the CDR3: TGTGCCAGCAGCCTTGGGACAGGGGGCATCACCGGGGAGCTGTTTTTT. Amino acids: CASSLGTGGITGELFF.

This chain uses TRBV2 with TRBJ2-5, with 9 bases matching TRBD1. Germline trimming cut 9 bases from V and 5 bases from J; bases unmatched to any gene: 4. Germline V gives CDR1 SNHLY, CDR2 FYNNEI. The CDR3 is 12 amino acids. The CDR3: CASDRGRETQYF. The CDR3 coding sequence is TGTGCCAGTGACAGGGGGAGGGAGACCCAGTACTTC.

This clone was counted a few times. V and J are TRBV6-2 or TRBV6-3 and TRBJ2-7; TRBD1 matches 9 bases. Germline CDR1 is MNHEY and CDR2 is SVGEGT. The junction had 11 bases not matched to a gene; V was cut back by 6 bases and J by 5 bases. The CDR3 runs to 15 residues. CDR3 region: CASRPTGTGSHEQYF. CDR3 coding DNA: TGTGCCAGCAGACCTACCGGGACAGGGTCCCACGAGCAGTACTTC.

The J gene is TRBJ2-3, the V gene TRBV5-4, with 16 bases identical to TRBD2. Unmatched junction bases numbered 8, after V lost 4 bases and J lost 6 bases. The germline V gene encodes CDR1 SGHNT and CDR2 YYREEE (reference sequence). The CDR3 totals 17 residues. The CDR3 reads CASSLGTSGGAGDTQYF. DNA of the CDR3: TGTGCCAGCAGCCTAGGGACTAGCGGGGGGGCCGGCGATACGCAGTATTTT.

The gene calls are TRBV18 and TRBJ1-4; D uncertain. CDR1 and CDR2 (germline): KGHSH, LQKENI. The V and J ends lost 2 bases and 4 bases respectively, with 11 bases between them. The CDR3 length is 15 residues. This CDR3 reads CASSPFVGINEKLFF. In DNA, the CDR3 is TGTGCCAGCTCACCATTTGTGGGCATTAATGAAAAACTGTTTTTT.

This sequence joins TRBV29-1 and TRBJ1-1; 7 nucleotides align to TRBD1. The J segment lost 5 bases and the V segment lost 7 bases, leaving 10 bases of the junction unmatched. Germline CDR1 and CDR2: SQVTM and ANQGSEA. The CDR3 contains 13 residues. The CDR3 DNA reads as TGCAGCGCCCGTCAGAGGGGGCAGACTGAAGCTTTCTTT. It specifies CSARQRGQTEAFF.

This chain uses TRBV5-1 with TRBJ1-6; D is unresolved. Germline loops: CDR1 SGHRS, CDR2 YFSETQ. CDR3 length: 15 amino acids. V shed 2 bases and J shed 0 bases, with 6 bases lying between them. In DNA form, the CDR3 reads TGCGCCAGCAGCTTAAAGAGCTCCTATAATTCACCCCTCCACTTT. Amino acids: CASSLKSSYNSPLHF.